The rows below give T cell receptor beta chains drawn from one sample of a study of T cells in Graves' hyperthyroidism and ophthalmopathy. MiXCR, run by TCRdb on the multiplex PCR reads, gives a single entry per CDR3 protein. This sample has 300,000 to 450,000 distinct CDR3 sequences; roughly 13% occur once, and the top ten carry about 11%. What was sequenced was blood. These receptors were collected from a woman aged 55-70 years with Graves' hyperthyroidism. CDR3s include the opening cysteine and the closing phenylalanine or tryptophan. Fields, in order: D gene, J gene, V gene, clone size, CDR3 protein, CDR3 DNA. D genes are given only for firm matches. Only some rows state a clone size, as once, few, many or a class for expanded clones.

D gene: -; J gene: TRBJ2-3; V gene: TRBV10-3; clone size: -; CDR3 protein: CAIVPEAGDTQYF; CDR3 DNA: TGTGCCATCGTTCCGGAGGCGGGAGATACGCAGTATTTT
D gene: TRBD1; J gene: TRBJ2-1; V gene: TRBV10-3; clone size: many; CDR3 protein: CAITTDRDYNEQFF; CDR3 DNA: TGTGCCATCACCACGGACAGGGACTACAATGAGCAGTTCTTC
D gene: -; J gene: TRBJ2-7; V gene: TRBV27; clone size: many; CDR3 protein: CASSSAAIRFYEQYF; CDR3 DNA: TGTGCCAGCAGTTCCGCCGCCATACGTTTCTACGAGCAGTACTTC
D gene: TRBD2; J gene: TRBJ2-1; V gene: TRBV28; clone size: many; CDR3 protein: CASRPEERTSGRGDEQFF; CDR3 DNA: TGTGCCAGCAGACCTGAAGAGAGGACTAGCGGGAGAGGAGATGAGCAGTTCTTC
D gene: -; J gene: TRBJ2-7; V gene: TRBV25-1; clone size: -; CDR3 protein: CASPRDNSYEQYF; CDR3 DNA: TGTGCCAGCCCTAGGGACAACTCCTACGAGCAGTACTTC
D gene: -; J gene: TRBJ1-6; V gene: TRBV27; clone size: many; CDR3 protein: CASSLIDSNSPLHF; CDR3 DNA: TGTGCCAGCAGTTTAATAGACAGTAATTCACCCCTCCACTTT
D gene: TRBD2; J gene: TRBJ2-5; V gene: TRBV28; clone size: -; CDR3 protein: CASSPVGLAGHRIETQYF; CDR3 DNA: TGTGCCAGCAGCCCTGTCGGACTAGCGGGACATCGAATAGAGACCCAGTACTTC
D gene: TRBD1; J gene: TRBJ1-5; V gene: TRBV20-1; clone size: many; CDR3 protein: CSANRGRGQPQHF; CDR3 DNA: TGCAGTGCGAACAGGGGGCGCGGTCAGCCCCAGCATTTT
D gene: TRBD1; J gene: TRBJ1-2; V gene: TRBV27; clone size: many; CDR3 protein: CASSPGTVPQDGYTF; CDR3 DNA: TGTGCCAGCAGTCCGGGGACAGTCCCCCAGGATGGCTACACCTTC
D gene: TRBD2; J gene: TRBJ2-3; V gene: TRBV29-1; clone size: many; CDR3 protein: CSAPSGTREDTQYF; CDR3 DNA: TGCAGCGCTCCATCCGGGACTAGAGAAGATACGCAGTATTTT
D gene: -; J gene: TRBJ2-3; V gene: TRBV7-9; clone size: -; CDR3 protein: CASSQDAGIGAQYF; CDR3 DNA: TGCGCCAGCAGCCAAGATGCCGGGATAGGTGCGCAGTATTTT
D gene: -; J gene: TRBJ1-4; V gene: TRBV20-1; clone size: many; CDR3 protein: CSAWYRVAEKLFF; CDR3 DNA: TGCAGTGCGTGGTACAGGGTGGCCGAAAAACTGTTTTTT
D gene: -; J gene: TRBJ2-7; V gene: TRBV5-1; clone size: few; CDR3 protein: CASAEQGLYEQYF; CDR3 DNA: TGCGCCAGCGCAGAACAGGGCCTCTACGAGCAGTACTTC
D gene: -; J gene: TRBJ2-7; V gene: TRBV28; clone size: many; CDR3 protein: CASSSSSVAKTYEQYF; CDR3 DNA: TGTGCCAGCTCCTCTAGTTCCGTAGCTAAGACCTACGAGCAGTACTTC
D gene: -; J gene: TRBJ1-1; V gene: TRBV5-5; clone size: -; CDR3 protein: CASSLAGDTEAFF; CDR3 DNA: TGTGCCAGCAGCTTGGCCGGGGACACTGAAGCTTTCTTT
D gene: -; J gene: TRBJ1-1; V gene: TRBV30; clone size: -; CDR3 protein: CAWSPTRQEAFF; CDR3 DNA: TGTGCCTGGAGTCCAACCCGCCAGGAAGCTTTCTTT
D gene: -; J gene: TRBJ2-1; V gene: TRBV7-9; clone size: -; CDR3 protein: CASSLGVSESPYNEQFF; CDR3 DNA: TGTGCCAGCAGCTTAGGGGTCTCGGAGAGCCCATACAATGAGCAGTTCTTC
D gene: TRBD2; J gene: TRBJ2-1; V gene: TRBV10-3; clone size: many; CDR3 protein: CAITPGLAGGAYNEQFF; CDR3 DNA: TGTGCCATCACTCCGGGACTAGCGGGAGGTGCCTACAATGAGCAGTTCTTC
D gene: -; J gene: TRBJ2-4; V gene: TRBV12-5; clone size: many; CDR3 protein: CASGQDIQYF; CDR3 DNA: TGTGCTAGTGGGCAGGACATTCAGTACTTC
D gene: TRBD2; J gene: TRBJ2-1; V gene: TRBV6-1; clone size: many; CDR3 protein: CASSEVGTSGSPGARNEQFF; CDR3 DNA: TGTGCCAGCAGTGAAGTGGGGACTAGCGGGAGTCCAGGGGCGAGGAATGAGCAGTTCTTC
D gene: TRBD1; J gene: TRBJ1-4; V gene: TRBV7-8; clone size: -; CDR3 protein: CASSYRDREKLFF; CDR3 DNA: TGTGCCAGCAGCTATCGGGACAGAGAAAAACTGTTTTTT
D gene: -; J gene: TRBJ1-1; V gene: TRBV18; clone size: many; CDR3 protein: CASSLQIMNTEAFF; CDR3 DNA: TGTGCCAGCTCACTGCAGATTATGAACACTGAAGCTTTCTTT
D gene: -; J gene: TRBJ1-1; V gene: TRBV11-2; clone size: -; CDR3 protein: CASSRLGVGVEAFF; CDR3 DNA: TGTGCCAGCAGCCGGTTGGGTGTAGGGGTGGAAGCTTTCTTT
D gene: -; J gene: TRBJ1-1; V gene: TRBV12-3/TRBV12-4; clone size: many; CDR3 protein: CASTRRGAGTEAFF; CDR3 DNA: TGTGCCAGCACCCGGAGGGGCGCGGGCACTGAAGCTTTCTTT
D gene: -; J gene: TRBJ2-7; V gene: TRBV6-1; clone size: few; CDR3 protein: CASSRATRALLYEQYF; CDR3 DNA: TGTGCCAGCAGTAGAGCCACGAGGGCCCTCCTCTACGAGCAGTACTTC
D gene: TRBD1; J gene: TRBJ2-7; V gene: TRBV2; clone size: many; CDR3 protein: CASSLQGANYEQYF; CDR3 DNA: TGTGCCAGCAGTCTACAGGGGGCGAATTACGAGCAGTACTTC
D gene: -; J gene: TRBJ2-1; V gene: TRBV20-1; clone size: many; CDR3 protein: CSARGGRLGQFF; CDR3 DNA: TGCAGTGCTAGAGGGGGACGCCTTGGGCAGTTCTTC
D gene: TRBD1; J gene: TRBJ1-1; V gene: TRBV12-3/TRBV12-4; clone size: many; CDR3 protein: CASSALRDRGPNGNTEAFF; CDR3 DNA: TGTGCCAGCAGCGCCCTCCGGGACAGGGGACCCAACGGGAACACTGAAGCTTTCTTT
D gene: -; J gene: TRBJ2-6; V gene: TRBV2; clone size: many; CDR3 protein: CASSEATVRPGANVLTF; CDR3 DNA: TGTGCCAGCAGTGAAGCGACAGTTAGACCTGGGGCCAACGTCCTGACTTTC
D gene: -; J gene: TRBJ2-7; V gene: TRBV2; clone size: many; CDR3 protein: CASGRSQYEQYF; CDR3 DNA: TGTGCCAGCGGCCGCTCCCAGTACGAGCAGTACTTC
D gene: -; J gene: TRBJ2-2; V gene: TRBV12-3/TRBV12-4; clone size: many; CDR3 protein: CASSPSLAVAPSELFF; CDR3 DNA: TGTGCCAGCAGTCCCTCTCTGGCGGTTGCCCCTTCGGAGCTGTTTTTT
D gene: -; J gene: TRBJ2-7; V gene: TRBV18; clone size: many; CDR3 protein: CASSPAKGLLGEQYF; CDR3 DNA: TGTGCCAGCTCACCGGCCAAGGGTCTCCTAGGAGAGCAGTACTTC
D gene: TRBD1; J gene: TRBJ2-3; V gene: TRBV5-1; clone size: few; CDR3 protein: CASSAGDRGTDTQYF; CDR3 DNA: TGCGCCAGCAGCGCAGGAGACAGGGGGACAGATACGCAGTATTTT
D gene: TRBD2; J gene: TRBJ2-5; V gene: TRBV5-1; clone size: -; CDR3 protein: CASSLVPGGETQYF; CDR3 DNA: TGCGCCAGCAGCTTGGTCCCGGGAGGGGAGACCCAGTACTTC
D gene: -; J gene: TRBJ2-1; V gene: TRBV18; clone size: many; CDR3 protein: CASSPPSREAANEQFF; CDR3 DNA: TGTGCCAGCTCACCACCGTCCAGGGAAGCGGCTAATGAGCAGTTCTTC
D gene: -; J gene: TRBJ1-3; V gene: TRBV2; clone size: many; CDR3 protein: CASRQLNGNTIYF; CDR3 DNA: TGTGCCAGCAGGCAGCTGAATGGAAACACCATATATTTT